This TCR beta chain stems from a study of regulatory T cells in long-lasting Graves disease. Study observations and caveats: The work looked only at peripheral blood and did not look at thyroid tissue.

Time point given: persistent/refractory GD, antithyroid drugs over 5 years with positive TRAb. After RNA was extracted from PBMCs, the TCR library was made from it. V was clipped by 6 bases and J by 0 bases; unmatched bases: 11. The CDR3 runs to 17 residues. Concerning this clonotype itself: Antigen unknown.

Arm-PCR of CDR3 regions and iRepertoire HTBI primers were used to build TCR beta libraries. TCRdb re-called the multiplex PCR reads with MiXCR, one entry per CDR3 protein. This table has 390,000 or so distinct CDR3 sequences, around 23% appearing once. The chain joins TRBV12-3 or TRBV12-4 to TRBJ1-3; 7 bases align to TRBD1. The specimen comprised peripheral blood mononuclear cells (PBMCs), sampled when the disease was refractory, from a patient treated with antithyroid drugs. This clonotype was obtained from a woman between 40 and 55 years old with Graves disease. In DNA form, the CDR3 reads TGTGCCAGCAGGCCTCGGTCGACAGGGAGCTCTGGAAACACCATATATTTT. This sequence encodes CASRPRSTGSSGNTIYF.